This record concerns one T cell receptor beta chain sequence. Its target is unknown. This entry belongs to a study of beta chain features in type 1 diabetes. Findings of the study overall: Type 1 diabetes patients had moderately but significantly shorter TCRB CDR3s in all four CD4+ subsets. Using cDNA template may skew counts toward highly expressing activated cells. PCR might favor shorter templates, equally in patients and controls.

Sequencing targeted expressed TCRB transcripts, as all isolated RNA had been reverse transcribed. An average around 3.8 million reads came from naive, central memory and regulatory T cell samples. TCRdb's table, derived via immunoSEQ multiplex PCR, lists solely in-frame clones and lacks some. This sample has hundreds of thousands of clones, with over 11% found just once. The germline gives CDR1 SGHTA, CDR2 FQGNSA. The CDR3 has 13 amino acids. Between the trimmed V and J ends, which lost 1 base and 5 bases, there was a span of 9 bases. This clonotype originated in a man in his late teens or twenties with type 1 diabetes. The gene calls are TRBV7-2 and TRBJ2-7; no firm D call. The material sequenced was naive CD4+ T cells from blood. CDR3 bases: TGTGCCAGCAGCTTAGACAGAGATGACGAGCAGTACTTC. Amino acids: CASSLDRDDEQYF.